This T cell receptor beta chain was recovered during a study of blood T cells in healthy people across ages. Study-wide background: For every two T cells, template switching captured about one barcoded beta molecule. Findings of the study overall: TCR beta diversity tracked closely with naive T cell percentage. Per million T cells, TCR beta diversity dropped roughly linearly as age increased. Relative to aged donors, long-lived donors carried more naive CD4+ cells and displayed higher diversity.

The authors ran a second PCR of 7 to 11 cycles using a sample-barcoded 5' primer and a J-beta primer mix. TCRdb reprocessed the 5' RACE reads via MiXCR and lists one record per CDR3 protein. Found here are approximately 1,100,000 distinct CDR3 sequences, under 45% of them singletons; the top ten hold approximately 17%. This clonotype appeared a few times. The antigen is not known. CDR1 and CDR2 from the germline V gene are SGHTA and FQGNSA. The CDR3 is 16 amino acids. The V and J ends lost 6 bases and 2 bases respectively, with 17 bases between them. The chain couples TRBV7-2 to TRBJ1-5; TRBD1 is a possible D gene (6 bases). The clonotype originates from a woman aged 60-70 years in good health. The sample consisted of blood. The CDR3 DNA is TGTGCCAGCAGTCAAGGGGGGGCTTGGGGCAATCAGCCCCAGCATTTT. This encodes CASSQGGAWGNQPQHF.